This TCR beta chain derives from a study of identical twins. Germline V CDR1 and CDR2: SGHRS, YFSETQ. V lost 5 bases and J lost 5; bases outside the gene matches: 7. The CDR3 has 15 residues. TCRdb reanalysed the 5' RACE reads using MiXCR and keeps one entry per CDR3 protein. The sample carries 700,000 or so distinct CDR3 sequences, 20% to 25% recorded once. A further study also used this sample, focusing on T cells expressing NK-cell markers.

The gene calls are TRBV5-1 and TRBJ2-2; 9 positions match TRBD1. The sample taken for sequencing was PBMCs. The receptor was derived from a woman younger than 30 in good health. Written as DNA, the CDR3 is TGCGCCAGCAGGCCAGGACAGGGGTTGACCGGGGAGCTGTTTTTT. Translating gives CASRPGQGLTGELFF.